This TCR beta chain was observed in a study of circulating and synovial CD4+ cells in juvenile arthritis. Points from the study as a whole: These blood cells shared more CDR3 sequences with synovium than bulk blood. Some such blood samples were as oligoclonal as synovium.

The CDR3 has 11 amino acids. CDR1 and CDR2 (germline): DFQATT, SNEGSKA (reference sequence). V was pared by 0 bases and J by 13 bases, with 10 bases between. TCRdb's table, derived via immunoSEQ multiplex PCR, lists solely in-frame clones and lacks some. In the table there are about 34,000 clones, nearly 97% of which are singletons. Comments on this clone: Its antigen is unknown.

The TCR sequence derives from a human donor with juvenile idiopathic arthritis. Sample: CD4+ T cells from blood. The rearrangement uses TRBV20-1 and TRBJ2-1; D remains unclear. The CDR3 region is CSARDLRPQFF. CDR3 in DNA: TGCAGTGCTAGAGACCTCAGGCCCCAGTTCTTC.